This TCR beta chain was observed in a study of shared clonotypes between healthy human individuals (dated by TCRdb to about 2020). Study-wide context: The cohort comprised a couple of women and a few men aged 18 to 49 years. Libraries were prepared and TCR repertoires were sequenced by different laboratories using diverse techniques, in order to increase sequencing depth and limit assay-specific biases. Per donor, leukapheresis produced somewhere between about 0.9 and 9.5 billion PBMCs. To estimate repertoire size and how much clonotypes are shared between individuals, the study performed deep sequencing of blood TCR repertoires from 4 to 6 healthy adults. Per donor, three plates each were used for CD4 naive and CD4 memory, two for CD8 naive, and one for CD8 memory.

The donors were healthy, HIV-negative adults with no recently reported acute infections or vaccinations. Every donor was a Caucasian adult residing in Nashville, Tennessee, USA. Magnetic negative selection was used to enrich CD4+ T cells, after which naive cells were positively selected on CD45RA and the negative fraction became the memory subset. Blood was collected by leukapheresis, and PBMCs were isolated by Ficoll-Histopaque density gradient centrifugation and then cryopreserved in liquid nitrogen vapor phase. Analytical flow cytometry was used to check the purity and quantity of each magnetically sorted T cell population. Genomic DNA was isolated from each sorted fraction and quantified by UV absorbance on a Nanodrop 2000c. TCR CDR3 regions were amplified from genomic DNA by multiplex PCR using the deep immunoSEQ assay. Extracted genomic DNA from each cell subset was distributed evenly across all wells of several immunoSEQ 96-well plates, and each plate was treated as a replicate. For sorted subsets, around 200 ng genomic DNA, equal to about 30,000 T cell genomes, was loaded into each replicate PCR. The purified libraries were quantified using a Qubit 3.0 fluorometer, sized with a Bioanalyzer 2100, and then quantified again using the KAPA Library Quantification kit. Every immunoSEQ 96-well plate was sequenced on a separate single-read 150-cycle Illumina NextSeq 550 flow cell. The paper's data handling went like this. Because the immunoSEQ output included only junctional sequences and no quality scores, the filtering could not be the same as the filtering used for full-length reads. To assign V/J genes and CDR3, sequences were annotated against IMGT germline references using PyIR, a Python wrapper for IgBLAST v1.9. Reads were filtered out if the reads had weak V/J assignments (E-value above 1e-6), no CDR3, stop codons, out-of-frame junctions, or ambiguous translated residues. V3J clonotypes were defined as sequences sharing the same inferred V gene, J gene, and CDR3 amino acid sequence. Percentage overlap between repertoires was calculated by dividing the number of shared unique clonotypes by the size of the smaller repertoire. Richness of each repertoire was evaluated using RTK rarefaction, the Chao1 estimator, and Recon v2.1 estimates of unobserved clonotypes. Generation probabilities for all TCRbeta clonotypes obtained by the gDNA method from several donors were computed using OLGA. TCRdb re-hosts the immuneACCESS table, in-frame sequences only. Its copies lack some clones; in the studies checked, an unresolved V gene accounts for under half of them, and the cause for the rest is not known. V and J calls plus clone size are reproduced from that table; the DNA served to infer D and trimming. The sample profile shows some 350,000 clones; roughly 70% of them were found once. The ten top clones hold approximately 10% of the sample.

As regards this clone: Its antigen is currently not known. No much larger clone exists at a distance of one base, and base qualities are not known.

For CDR1 and CDR2, the germline V gene lists SGHVS and FNYEAQ. V ends up 5 bases short and J 3 bases short, with an unmatched junction base count of 7. The CDR3 contains 15 residues, cysteine and phenylalanine counted. Solely the CDR3 DNA is kept, with 45 bases framed from the first base. General findings and caveats noted by the study authors: Incomplete sequencing was indicated by rarefaction of sorted-subset datasets, despite the large sequencing depth. Pairwise subsampling indicated that sequencing depth was expected to affect the degree of clonotype sharing among donors. Higher generation probabilities were observed for clonotypes shared by all four sorted-subset donors than for non-shared clonotypes. Across a handful of donors, 5% to 6% of naive CD4, approximately 4% of naive CD8, under 2.5% of memory CD4, and roughly 0.4% of memory CD8 clonotypes were shared. Estimated clonotype richness was generally larger for naive than for memory subsets. Sampling was restricted to blood, and TCR repertoires in tissues likely differ from the TCR repertoires found in blood. The genetic and exposure-history diversity represented was limited by the small number of donors.

Sequencing was done on a sample of memory CD4+ T cells sorted from blood. Sample cell subset or site, as interpreted from the label and publication: CD45RA-negative fraction. Here the chain combines TRBV7-6 and TRBJ2-3; 8 bases in the junction line up with TRBD1. This sequence was found in a man aged 25 to 40 in good health. The CDR3 sequence is CASSPRTGRTDTQYF. The sequenced DNA: TGTGCCAGCAGCCCCCGGACAGGGAGAACAGATACGCAGTATTTT.